What follows are 26 T cell receptor beta chains derived from one specimen sequenced in a study of shared clonotypes between healthy human individuals. The table came from immunoSEQ multiplex PCR; TCRdb's copy has only in-frame clones and leaves some out. The repertoire holds approximately 500,000 clones, with 81% as singletons. Material: PBMCs. These receptors originate from a woman aged 40 to 50 in good health. Some clones in this sample may be carry-over from other donors' samples.

The J gene is TRBJ2-1, the V gene TRBV18, with no clear D. V was cut by 0 bases and J by 9 bases, with 9 bases left in between. Germline loops: CDR1 KGHSH, CDR2 LQKENI. The CDR3 runs to 13 residues. The CDR3 is CASSPPSRTEQFF. CDR3 DNA: TGTGCCAGCTCACCACCATCACGCACTGAGCAGTTCTTC.

This clone was detected a few times. The chain has TRBV5-6 and TRBJ1-2, with D perhaps matching TRBD1 (5 bases). Germline V gene lookup returns CDR1 SGHDT and CDR2 YYEEEE. This CDR3 has 16 residues. Trimming left V 4 bases short and J 4 bases short, with 20 bases between. DNA of the CDR3: TGTGCCAGCAGCCCAAGCGGCAGGGCGAGGAGCTATGGCTACACCTTC. This codes for CASSPSGRARSYGYTF.

This clone was recorded once. It differs at one base from a far larger clone, so likely a read error. The sample holds other DNA sequences that translate to the same CDR3. CDR3: CASTDGLAAEQYF. As DNA, the CDR3 is TGTGCCAGCACCGATGGGCTAGCAGCGGAGCAGTACTTC. The chain is built from TRBV5-4 and TRBJ2-7, with D possibly being TRBD2 (5 bases). The V and J ends lost 6 bases and 7 bases respectively, with 17 bases between them. CDR1 and CDR2 (germline): SGHNT, YYREEE (reference sequence). The CDR3 is made up of 13 amino acids.

The rearrangement links TRBV7-3 to TRBJ2-1; the match to TRBD2 covers 7 bases. CDR3 size: 15 residues. J gave up 5 bases and V 3 bases, and 7 bases lay outside the gene matches. CDR1 is SGHTA, CDR2 FQGTGA, per germline. DNA of the CDR3: TGTGCCAGCAGCTTCGCCGGGACTACGCACAATGAGCAGTTCTTC. Its translation is CASSFAGTTHNEQFF.

V is TRBV18 and J is TRBJ2-7; 13 nucleotides line up with TRBD2. Per germline, CDR1 KGHSH and CDR2 LQKENI. The CDR3 extends over 15 amino acids. V trimming: 4 bases; J trimming: 7 bases; junction bases outside the gene matches: 7. The CDR3 here is CASSLGLAGIGEQYF. CDR3 in DNA: TGTGCCAGCTCACTGGGACTAGCGGGAATAGGGGAGCAGTACTTC.

With regard to this clone: A far bigger clonotype differs at one base, so this is likely a read error. The gene calls are TRBV5-6 and TRBJ1-5; no clear D. V was trimmed by 1 base and J by 5 bases, leaving 13 bases between them. Germline values: CDR1 SGHDT, CDR2 YYEEEE. This CDR3 has 15 residues. Here the CDR3 DNA reads TGTGCCAGCAGCTTGTCGGAAAGAGAGGATCAGCCCCAGCATTTT. Residues: CASSLSEREDQPQHF.

This sequence joins TRBV2 and TRBJ1-6; maybe TRBD1 (5 bases). Germline lookup yields CDR1 SNHLY and CDR2 FYNNEI. The CDR3 loop spans 15 amino acids. With 9 bases removed from V and 0 bases from J, the gap between germline ends came to 12 bases. CDR3 sequence (DNA): TGTGCCAGTCAGACAGCGCTCTCCTATAATTCACCCCTCCACTTT. Protein sequence: CASQTALSYNSPLHF.

On this clone itself: A far larger clone is only one base removed, so a read error is likely. Since no conserved phenylalanine or tryptophan closes the CDR3, a read error is the likely cause. Other DNA sequences in the sample encode the same CDR3. The genes are TRBV29-1 and TRBJ2-7, with 8 bases aligning to TRBD2. Germline V CDR1 and CDR2: SQVTM, ANQGSEA. V trimming: 1 base; J trimming: 2 bases; junction bases outside the gene matches: 1. There are 13 residues in the CDR3. The chain's CDR3 is CSVEVSGTYEQYL. In nucleotides, the CDR3 is TGCAGCGTTGAAGTTAGCGGGACCTACGAGCAGTACTTA.

V and J are TRBV6-5 and TRBJ1-1; weak D call: TRBD1 (5 bases). There are 14 residues in the CDR3. From germline, CDR1 is MNHEY and CDR2 SVGAGI. V was trimmed by 5 bases and J by 4 bases, leaving 14 bases between them. For the CDR3, the DNA is TGTGCCAGCAGTACCCCCGGGGGGGTCACTGAAGCTTTCTTT. It is translated as CASSTPGGVTEAFF.

V and J are TRBV19 and TRBJ2-1; no clear D. Trimming left V 7 bases short and J 0 bases short, with 13 bases between. The CDR3 is 15 amino acids. Germline V gene data show CDR1 as LNHDA and CDR2 as SQIVND (reference sequence). The CDR3 sequence: CASKGTGASYNEQFF. The CDR3 DNA is TGTGCCAGTAAGGGAACCGGAGCCTCCTACAATGAGCAGTTCTTC.

Concerning this clone: It is likely a read error: a sequence one base away is far more abundant. The sample contains more than one DNA sequence encoding this CDR3. The gene calls are TRBV28 and TRBJ1-5; D uncertain. The CDR3 runs 15 residues. V lost 6 bases and J lost 1, with 13 bases in between. CDR1 and CDR2 from the germline V gene are MDHEN and SYDVKM. The CDR3 DNA reads as TGTGCCAGCAGCACTTGGGCAGACAGCAATCAGCCCCAGCATTTT. It translates to CASSTWADSNQPQHF. The full variable domain, its missing parts supplied by reference TRBV28 and TRBJ1-5, is DVKVTQSSRYLVKRTGEKVFLECVQDMDHENMFWYRQDPGLGLRLIYFSYDVKMKEKGDIPEGYSVSREKKERFSLILESASTNQTSMYLCASSTWADSNQPQHFGDGTRLSIL.

V gene TRBV11-2 combines with J gene TRBJ2-7, with 7 bases aligning to TRBD1. Per germline, CDR1 SGHAT and CDR2 FQNNGV. This CDR3 has 15 amino acids. The V gene end was trimmed by 2 bases and the J gene end by 3 bases; junction bases not matched to a gene: 7. The CDR3 region has the DNA TGTGCCAGCAGCTTATATTTAACAGGGGTCTACGAGCAGTACTTC. Protein product: CASSLYLTGVYEQYF.

This clone was found a few times. The chain combines TRBV7-9 with TRBJ2-1, with D perhaps matching TRBD1 (7 bases). The length of the CDR3 is 17 residues. The germline V gene has CDR1 SEHNR and CDR2 FQNEAQ (reference sequence). Between the trimmed V and J ends, which lost 3 bases and 5 bases, there was a span of 20 bases. The CDR3 protein is CASSFGSGDSQHNEQFF. CDR3 DNA sequence: TGTGCCAGCAGCTTCGGATCGGGGGACAGCCAACACAATGAGCAGTTCTTC.

For this clone: A far larger clone lies a single base away; this is likely a read error. J is TRBJ1-2 and V is TRBV30; D unclear. The CDR3 loop spans 14 amino acids. In germline, CDR1 is GTSNPN, CDR2 SVGIG (reference sequence). V lost 3 bases and J 8 bases, leaving 19 bases between the germline ends. For the CDR3, the DNA is TGTGCCTGGAGCGGCAAAGGTGGCGTAGGGGGCTACACCTTC. It is translated as CAWSGKGGVGGYTF.

This chain connects TRBV4-3 to TRBJ1-2, with no clear D. V shed 1 base and J shed 4 bases, with 10 bases lying between them. This CDR3 is built from 14 residues. Looked up from germline, CDR1 is LGHNA and CDR2 is YSLEER. CDR3 DNA sequence: TGCGCCAGCAGCCAAGTCCGGGGTACCTATGGCTACACCTTC. Translation: CASSQVRGTYGYTF.

The chain links TRBV7-7 to TRBJ2-2; D possibly corresponds to TRBD2 (5 bases). The germline V gene encodes CDR1 SSHAT and CDR2 FNYEAQ (reference sequence). This CDR3 comprises 14 residues. Trimming took 5 bases from V and 6 from J, leaving 13 bases between them. CDR3 DNA sequence: TGTGCCAGCAGCAATACTAGTTCCCCCGGGGAGCTGTTTTTT. This sequence encodes CASSNTSSPGELFF.

The chain has TRBV28 and TRBJ2-5, with D unclear. Germline CDR1 reads MDHEN; CDR2 reads SYDVKM. This CDR3 comprises 13 residues. With 1 base removed from V and 2 bases from J, the gap between germline ends came to 5 bases. The DNA for the CDR3 is TGTGCCAGCAGTTTATTAAGTCAAGAGACCCAGTACTTC. Its protein product is CASSLLSQETQYF. The variable domain in full, completed from reference TRBV28 and TRBJ2-5, reads DVKVTQSSRYLVKRTGEKVFLECVQDMDHENMFWYRQDPGLGLRLIYFSYDVKMKEKGDIPEGYSVSREKKERFSLILESASTNQTSMYLCASSLLSQETQYFGPGTRLLVL.

A note on this clone: A far larger clone differs by one base, so this is likely a read error. This same CDR3 is encoded by further DNA sequences in the sample. The rearrangement links TRBV18 to TRBJ1-2; weak D call: TRBD1 (6 bases). The germline CDR1 and CDR2 sequences are KGHSH and LQKENI. CDR3 length equals 15 residues. The CDR3 DNA reads as TGTGCCAGCTCTCCCACGGCGGCAGGGGAAAATGGCTACACATTC. Its protein product is CASSPTAAGENGYTF.

As to this clone: A far larger clone lies a single base away; this is likely a read error. This sample also contains other DNA sequences that code for the same CDR3. V usage is TRBV11-1 and J usage is TRBJ2-5; tentatively, D is TRBD1 (6 bases). This CDR3 comprises 14 residues. CDR1 is SGHAT and CDR2 is FQDESV in the germline V gene (reference sequence). CDR3 region: CASSPGRGKGTQYF. CDR3 DNA: TGTGCTAGCAGCCCCGGAAGGGGGAAAGGGACCCAGTACTTC.

The chain couples TRBV5-5 to TRBJ1-1; unclear D gene. CDR1 and CDR2 from the germline V gene are SGHKS and YYEKEE (reference sequence). V was pared by 2 bases and J by 0 bases, with 8 bases between. The CDR3 is made up of 14 amino acids. CDR3 protein: CASSFRTLNTEAFF. DNA for the CDR3: TGTGCCAGCAGCTTCAGGACTTTGAACACTGAAGCTTTCTTT.

This chain joins TRBV11-2 and TRBJ2-7, with D possibly TRBD1 on 7 matching bases. V was pared by 5 bases and J by 2 bases, with 16 bases between. This CDR3 comprises 15 residues. Per germline, CDR1 SGHAT and CDR2 FQNNGV. The DNA for the CDR3 is TGTGCCAGCAGCCTCAGCCAGGGGGGTCCCTACGAGCAGTACTTC. Amino acids: CASSLSQGGPYEQYF.

With regard to this clone: Since a far larger clone is one base different, this is likely a read error. The chain employs TRBV19 and TRBJ1-4, with D tentatively TRBD1 (5 bases). CDR1 is LNHDA, CDR2 SQIVND, per germline (reference sequence). The length of the CDR3 is 14 residues. Trimming stripped 8 bases from V and 5 bases from J, with 15 bases between. Written as DNA, the CDR3 is TGTGCCAGTGAGAGGGCCCGGGGGAATGAAAAACTGTTTTTT. It codes for CASERARGNEKLFF.

With respect to this clone: A single base is all that separates this from a far larger clone, so a read error is likely. The V and J genes are TRBV27 and TRBJ2-7; 8 bases align to TRBD2. The CDR3 loop spans 15 amino acids. Trimming removed 5 bases from V and 7 bases from J; junction bases left unmatched: 13. Germline CDR1 reads MNHEY; CDR2 reads SMNVEV (reference sequence). CDR3: CASSLFAGGLPEQYF. The CDR3 nucleotides read TGTGCCAGCAGTCTTTTTGCGGGAGGCCTTCCGGAGCAGTACTTC.

The chain couples TRBV30 to TRBJ2-7; D remains unclear. CDR1 is GTSNPN and CDR2 is SVGIG in the germline V gene (reference sequence). Trimming removed 5 bases at V and 6 bases at J, with 11 bases between. The CDR3 runs to 11 residues. The CDR3 spells CAWGPLGEQYF. CDR3 DNA: TGTGCCTGGGGCCCTTTGGGCGAGCAGTACTTC.

This clone occurred a few times. The same CDR3 can be traced to other DNA sequences in this sample. This chain joins TRBV18 and TRBJ1-1; the D is unclear. The CDR3 covers 11 residues. The germline V and J ends were trimmed by 2 bases and 7 bases, with 5 bases remaining between them. CDR1 and CDR2 from the germline V gene are KGHSH and LQKENI. CDR3 protein: CASSPAVEAFF. In nucleotides, the CDR3 is TGTGCCAGCTCACCAGCGGTTGAAGCTTTCTTT. The full variable domain, completed using reference TRBV18 and TRBJ1-1, is NAGVMQNPRHLVRRRGQEARLRCSPMKGHSHVYWYRQLPEEGLKFMVYLQKENIIDESGMPKERFSAEFPKEGPSILRIQQVVRGDSAAYFCASSPAVEAFFGQGTRLTVV.

The CDR3: CASSIPRQGTYEQYF. The CDR3 DNA is TGTGCCAGCAGCATCCCGCGACAGGGGACCTACGAGCAGTACTTC. The chain links TRBV28 to TRBJ2-7; the match to TRBD1 covers 8 bases. The CDR3 has 15 residues. CDR1 is MDHEN and CDR2 is SYDVKM in the germline V gene. The trim removed 6 bases at V and 2 bases at J, leaving 9 bases unmatched.